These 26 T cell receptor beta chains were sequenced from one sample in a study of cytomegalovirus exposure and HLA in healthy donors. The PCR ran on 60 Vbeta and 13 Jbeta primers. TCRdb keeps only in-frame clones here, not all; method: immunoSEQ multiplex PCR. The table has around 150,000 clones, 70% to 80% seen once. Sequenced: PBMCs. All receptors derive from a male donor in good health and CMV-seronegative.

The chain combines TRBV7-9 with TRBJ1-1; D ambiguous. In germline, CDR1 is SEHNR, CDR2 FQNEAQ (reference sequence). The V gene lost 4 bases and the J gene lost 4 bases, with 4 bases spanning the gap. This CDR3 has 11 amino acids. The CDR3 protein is CASSYFTEAFF. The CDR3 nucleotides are TGTGCCAGCAGCTACTTCACTGAAGCTTTCTTT.

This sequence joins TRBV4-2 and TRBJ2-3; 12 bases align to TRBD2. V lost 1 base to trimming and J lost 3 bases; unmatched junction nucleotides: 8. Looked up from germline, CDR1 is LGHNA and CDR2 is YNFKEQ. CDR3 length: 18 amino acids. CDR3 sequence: CASSQGTSGGPGTDTQYF. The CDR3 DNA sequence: TGTGCCAGCAGCCAAGGCACTAGCGGGGGGCCGGGTACAGATACGCAGTATTTT.

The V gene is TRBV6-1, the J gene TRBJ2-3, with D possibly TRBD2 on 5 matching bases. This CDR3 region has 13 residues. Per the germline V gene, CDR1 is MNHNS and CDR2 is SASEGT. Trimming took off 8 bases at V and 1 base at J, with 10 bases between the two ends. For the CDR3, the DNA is TGTGCCAGCTCCCACGGGGGCACAGATACGCAGTATTTT. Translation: CASSHGGTDTQYF.

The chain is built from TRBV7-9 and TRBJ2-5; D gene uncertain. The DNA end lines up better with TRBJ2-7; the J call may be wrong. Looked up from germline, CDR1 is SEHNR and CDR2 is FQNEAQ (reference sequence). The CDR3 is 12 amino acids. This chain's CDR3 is CASSSLFYEQYF. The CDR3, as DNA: TGTGCCAGCAGCTCCTTGTTCTACGAGCAGTACTTC.

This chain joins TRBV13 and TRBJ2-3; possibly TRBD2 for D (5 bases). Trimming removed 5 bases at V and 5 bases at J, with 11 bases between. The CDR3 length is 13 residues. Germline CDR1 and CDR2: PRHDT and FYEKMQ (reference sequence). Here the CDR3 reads CASSGRRGDTQYF. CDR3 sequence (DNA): TGTGCCAGCAGCGGGCGCCGGGGAGATACGCAGTATTTT. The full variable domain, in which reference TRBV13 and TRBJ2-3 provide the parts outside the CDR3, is AAGVIQSPRHLIKEKRETATLKCYPIPRHDTVYWYQQGPGQDPQFLISFYEKMQSDKGSIPDRFSAQQFSDYHSELNMSSLELGDSALYFCASSGRRGDTQYFGPGTRLTVL.

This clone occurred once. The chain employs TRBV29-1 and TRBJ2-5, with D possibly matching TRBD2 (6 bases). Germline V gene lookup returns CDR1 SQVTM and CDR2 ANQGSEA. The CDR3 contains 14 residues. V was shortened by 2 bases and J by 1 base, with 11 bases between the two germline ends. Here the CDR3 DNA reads TGCAGCGTTGAAATCGGGAGAGGCCAAGAGACCCAGTACTTC. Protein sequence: CSVEIGRGQETQYF.

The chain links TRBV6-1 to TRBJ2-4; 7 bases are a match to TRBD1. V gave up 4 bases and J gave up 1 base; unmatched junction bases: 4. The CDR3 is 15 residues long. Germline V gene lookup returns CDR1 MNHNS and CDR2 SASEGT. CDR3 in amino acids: CASSVWDSAKNIQYF. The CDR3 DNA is TGTGCCAGCAGTGTGTGGGACAGCGCCAAAAACATTCAGTACTTC.

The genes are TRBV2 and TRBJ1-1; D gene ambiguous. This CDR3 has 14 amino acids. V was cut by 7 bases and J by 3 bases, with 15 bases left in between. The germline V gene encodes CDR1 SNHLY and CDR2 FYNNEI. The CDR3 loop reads CASTPWSSDTEAFF. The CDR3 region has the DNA TGTGCCAGCACCCCGTGGTCATCAGACACTGAAGCTTTCTTT.

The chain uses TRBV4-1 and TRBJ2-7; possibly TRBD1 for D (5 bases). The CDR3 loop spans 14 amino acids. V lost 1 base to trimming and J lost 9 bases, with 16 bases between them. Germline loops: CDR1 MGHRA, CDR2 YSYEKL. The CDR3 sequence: CASSQGQQDVGQYF. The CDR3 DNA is TGCGCCAGCAGCCAAGGACAGCAGGACGTCGGGCAGTACTTC.

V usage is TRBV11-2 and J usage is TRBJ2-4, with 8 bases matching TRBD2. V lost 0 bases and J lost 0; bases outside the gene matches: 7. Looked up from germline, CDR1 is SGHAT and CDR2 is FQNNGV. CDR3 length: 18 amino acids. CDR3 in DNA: TGTGCCAGCAGCTTAGACGGGGGGGCAGGGATAGCCAAAAACATTCAGTACTTC. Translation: CASSLDGGAGIAKNIQYF.

CDR3 sequence: CASSSGTGAVAEAFF. DNA of the CDR3: TGTGCCAGCAGCTCCGGGACAGGGGCGGTAGCCGAAGCTTTCTTT. V is TRBV7-9 and J is TRBJ1-1; 10 bases line up with TRBD1. This CDR3 spans 15 amino acids. V shed 4 bases and J 8 bases; nucleotides not matched to a gene: 10. From germline, CDR1 is SEHNR and CDR2 FQNEAQ (reference sequence). The full variable domain, with the rest looked up from reference TRBV7-9 and TRBJ1-1, is DTGVSQNPRHKITKRGQNVTFRCDPISEHNRLYWYRQTLGQGPEFLTYFQNEAQLEKSRLLSDRFSAERPKGSFSTLEIQRTEQGDSAMYLCASSSGTGAVAEAFFGQGTRLTVV.

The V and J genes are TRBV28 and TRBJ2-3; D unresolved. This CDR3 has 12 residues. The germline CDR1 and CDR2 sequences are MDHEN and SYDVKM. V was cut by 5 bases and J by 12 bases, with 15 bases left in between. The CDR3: CASSLWLAGQYF. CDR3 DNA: TGTGCCAGCAGTCTCTGGTTGGCAGGACAGTATTTT.

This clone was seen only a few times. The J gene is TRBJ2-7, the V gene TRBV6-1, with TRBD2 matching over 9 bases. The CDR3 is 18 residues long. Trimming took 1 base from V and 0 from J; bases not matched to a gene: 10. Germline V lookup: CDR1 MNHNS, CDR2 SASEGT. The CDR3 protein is CASSEVGQVAGASYEQYF. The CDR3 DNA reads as TGTGCCAGCAGTGAAGTGGGGCAGGTAGCGGGGGCCTCCTACGAGCAGTACTTC.

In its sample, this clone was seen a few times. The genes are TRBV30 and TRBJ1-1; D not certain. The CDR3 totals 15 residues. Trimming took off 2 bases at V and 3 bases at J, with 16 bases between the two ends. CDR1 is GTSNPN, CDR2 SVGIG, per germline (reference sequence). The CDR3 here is CAWSRLERAHTEAFF. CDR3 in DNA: TGTGCCTGGAGTCGTCTTGAGAGGGCGCACACTGAAGCTTTCTTT.

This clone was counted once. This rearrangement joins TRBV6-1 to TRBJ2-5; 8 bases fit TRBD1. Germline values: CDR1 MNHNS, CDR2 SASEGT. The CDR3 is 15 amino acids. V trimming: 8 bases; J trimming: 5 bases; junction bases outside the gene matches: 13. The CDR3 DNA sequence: TGTGCCAGCGGCGGAAACAGGGGGAGGTGGGAGACCCAGTACTTC. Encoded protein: CASGGNRGRWETQYF.

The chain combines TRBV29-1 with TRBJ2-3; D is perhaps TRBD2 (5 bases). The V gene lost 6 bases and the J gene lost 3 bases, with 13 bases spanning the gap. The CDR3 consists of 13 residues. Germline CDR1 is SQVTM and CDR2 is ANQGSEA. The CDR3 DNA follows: TGCAGCGTGACCGGGGATGGGACAGATACGCAGTATTTT. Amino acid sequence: CSVTGDGTDTQYF.

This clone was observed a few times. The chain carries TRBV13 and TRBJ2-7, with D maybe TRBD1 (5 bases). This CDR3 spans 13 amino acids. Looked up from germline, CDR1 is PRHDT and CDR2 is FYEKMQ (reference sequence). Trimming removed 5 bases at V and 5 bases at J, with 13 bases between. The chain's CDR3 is CASSPAQGHEQYF. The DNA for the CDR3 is TGTGCCAGCAGCCCCGCTCAGGGCCACGAGCAGTACTTC.

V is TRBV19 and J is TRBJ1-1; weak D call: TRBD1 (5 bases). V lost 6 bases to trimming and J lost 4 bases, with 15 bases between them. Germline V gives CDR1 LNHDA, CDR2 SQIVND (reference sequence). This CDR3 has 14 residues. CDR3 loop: CASSFRGEGTEAFF. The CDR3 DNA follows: TGTGCCAGTAGCTTTCGGGGGGAAGGCACTGAAGCTTTCTTT.

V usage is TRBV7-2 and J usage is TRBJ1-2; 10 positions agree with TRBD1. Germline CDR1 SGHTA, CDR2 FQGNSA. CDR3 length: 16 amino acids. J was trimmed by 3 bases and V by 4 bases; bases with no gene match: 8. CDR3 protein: CASSSERQGADYGYTF. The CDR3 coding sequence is TGTGCCAGCAGCTCGGAACGACAGGGGGCGGACTATGGCTACACCTTC.

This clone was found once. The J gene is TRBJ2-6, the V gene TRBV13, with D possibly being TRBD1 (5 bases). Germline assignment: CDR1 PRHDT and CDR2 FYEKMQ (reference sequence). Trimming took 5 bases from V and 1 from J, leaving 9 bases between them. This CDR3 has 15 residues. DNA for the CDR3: TGTGCCAGCAGCAAACCAGGGTCTGGGGCCAACGTCCTGACTTTC. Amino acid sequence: CASSKPGSGANVLTF. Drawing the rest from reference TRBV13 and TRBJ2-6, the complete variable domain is AAGVIQSPRHLIKEKRETATLKCYPIPRHDTVYWYQQGPGQDPQFLISFYEKMQSDKGSIPDRFSAQQFSDYHSELNMSSLELGDSALYFCASSKPGSGANVLTFGAGSRLTVL.

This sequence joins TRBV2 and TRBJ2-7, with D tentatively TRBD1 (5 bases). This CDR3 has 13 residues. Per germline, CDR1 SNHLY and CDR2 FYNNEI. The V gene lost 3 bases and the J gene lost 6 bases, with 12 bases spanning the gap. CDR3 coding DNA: TGTGCCAGCAGTGACAGGGCCCTCTCCGAGCAGTACTTC. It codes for CASSDRALSEQYF.

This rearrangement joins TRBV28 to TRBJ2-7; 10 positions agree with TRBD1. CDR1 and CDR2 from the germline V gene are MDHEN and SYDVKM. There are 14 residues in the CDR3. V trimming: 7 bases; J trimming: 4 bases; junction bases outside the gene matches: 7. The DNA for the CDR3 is TGTGCCAGCACCCACGGGACAGGGGATTACGAGCAGTACTTC. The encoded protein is CASTHGTGDYEQYF. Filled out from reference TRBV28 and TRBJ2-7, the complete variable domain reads DVKVTQSSRYLVKRTGEKVFLECVQDMDHENMFWYRQDPGLGLRLIYFSYDVKMKEKGDIPEGYSVSREKKERFSLILESASTNQTSMYLCASTHGTGDYEQYFGPGTRLTVT.

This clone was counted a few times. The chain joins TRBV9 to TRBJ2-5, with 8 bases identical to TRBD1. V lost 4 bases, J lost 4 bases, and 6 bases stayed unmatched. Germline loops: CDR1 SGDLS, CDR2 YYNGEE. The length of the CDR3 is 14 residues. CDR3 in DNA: TGTGCCAGCAGCTTCCAAGACAGGGGAGAGACCCAGTACTTC. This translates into CASSFQDRGETQYF.

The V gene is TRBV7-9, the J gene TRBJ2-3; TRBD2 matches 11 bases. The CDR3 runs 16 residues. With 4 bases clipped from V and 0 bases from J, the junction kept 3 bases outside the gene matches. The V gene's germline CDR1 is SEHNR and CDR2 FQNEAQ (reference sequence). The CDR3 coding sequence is TGTGCCAGCAGCTCACTAGCGGGAGCTAGCACAGATACGCAGTATTTT. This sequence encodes CASSSLAGASTDTQYF.

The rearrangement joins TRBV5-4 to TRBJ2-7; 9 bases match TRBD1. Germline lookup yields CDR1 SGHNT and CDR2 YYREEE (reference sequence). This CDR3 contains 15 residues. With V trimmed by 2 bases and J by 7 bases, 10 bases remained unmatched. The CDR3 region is CASSFRQGVSREQYF. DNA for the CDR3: TGTGCCAGCAGCTTTAGACAGGGGGTATCCCGAGAGCAGTACTTC.

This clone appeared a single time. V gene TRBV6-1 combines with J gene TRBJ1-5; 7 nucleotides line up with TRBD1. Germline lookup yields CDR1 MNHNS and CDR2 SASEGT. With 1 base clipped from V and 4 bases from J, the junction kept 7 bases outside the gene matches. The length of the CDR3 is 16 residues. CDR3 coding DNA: TGTGCCAGCAGTGAAGAGGGCAGGGGGTGGAATCAGCCCCAGCATTTT. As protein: CASSEEGRGWNQPQHF.